Presented here are 16 T cell receptor beta chains from one specimen sequenced in a study of blood T cell repertoires in COVID-19 (dated by TCRdb to the early 2020s). Library generation was performed with the immunoSEQ multiplex PCR assay. TCRdb limited this immuneACCESS table to in-frame rearrangements with V and J called. A share of clones is missing; checked studies link under half to unresolved V genes, and the rest is unexplained. Recorded for this sample are 170,000 or so clones; roughly 89% of them occurred a single time. The ten largest clones represent roughly an eighth of the sample. The specimen sequenced was peripheral blood. Receptors originate from a woman aged 70-85 years with COVID-19, enrolled during active disease.

The rearrangement joins TRBV4-2 to TRBJ2-3, with 11 bases identical to TRBD2. This CDR3 is built from 19 residues. J lost 2 bases, V lost 1 base, and 11 bases had no gene match. Germline V gives CDR1 LGHNA, CDR2 YNFKEQ. The CDR3 is CASSQALSSGGGFTDTQYF. The CDR3 DNA sequence: TGTGCCAGCAGCCAAGCTCTTAGTAGCGGGGGGGGATTCACAGATACGCAGTATTTT.

The gene calls are TRBV19 and TRBJ2-2; D is possibly TRBD1 (6 bases). Trimming cost V 7 bases and J 0 bases, with 6 bases left between them. The CDR3 covers 13 residues. Germline V gene data show CDR1 as LNHDA and CDR2 as SQIVND (reference sequence). CDR3 sequence reads: CASNRANTGELFF. The CDR3 DNA follows: TGTGCCAGTAACAGGGCGAACACCGGGGAGCTGTTTTTT.

V is TRBV19 and J is TRBJ1-1; D unclear. Trimming cost V 5 bases and J 0 bases, with 16 bases left between them. Germline V CDR1 and CDR2: LNHDA, SQIVND (reference sequence). The CDR3 contains 16 residues. CDR3 protein: CASSAPPWSLNTEAFF. CDR3 coding DNA: TGTGCCAGTAGTGCCCCCCCTTGGAGTTTGAACACTGAAGCTTTCTTT. The variable domain in full, with the rest retrieved from reference TRBV19 and TRBJ1-1, is DGGITQSPKYLFRKEGQNVTLSCEQNLNHDAMYWYRQDPGQGLRLIYYSQIVNDFQKGDIAEGYSVSREKKESFPLTVTSAQKNPTAFYLCASSAPPWSLNTEAFFGQGTRLTVV.

Notes on this clone: This same CDR3 is encoded by further DNA sequences in the sample. This chain links TRBV30 with TRBJ1-3; TRBD1 matches 8 bases. The CDR3 is made up of 15 amino acids. Germline values: CDR1 GTSNPN, CDR2 SVGIG (reference sequence). V gave up 0 bases and J gave up 0 bases; unmatched junction bases: 1. The CDR3 here is CAWSVGTGSGNTIYF. CDR3 nucleotides: TGTGCCTGGAGTGTGGGGACAGGCTCTGGAAACACCATATATTTT.

V usage is TRBV9 and J usage is TRBJ1-4, with TRBD1 identical over 9 bases. Unmatched junction bases numbered 6, after V lost 1 base and J lost 8 bases. Germline V CDR1 and CDR2: SGDLS, YYNGEE. The CDR3 has 15 residues. As DNA, the CDR3 is TGTGCCAGCAGCGTAACCGGGACAGGGAACGAAAAACTGTTTTTT. Its protein product is CASSVTGTGNEKLFF.

This clone was seen just once. The chain recombines TRBV9 with TRBJ1-1; TRBD1 might be the D (6 bases). The CDR3 has 13 residues. V was cut by 4 bases and J by 12 bases, with 19 bases left in between. Germline lookup yields CDR1 SGDLS and CDR2 YYNGEE. In DNA form, the CDR3 reads TGTGCCAGCAGCCCCGAGGGGGGGAGGGTGACTTTCTTT. Protein sequence: CASSPEGGRVTFF. Variable domain in full (rest from reference TRBV9 and TRBJ1-1): DSGVTQTPKHLITATGQRVTLRCSPRSGDLSVYWYQQSLDQGLQFLIQYYNGEERAKGNILERFSAQQFPDLHSELNLSSLELGDSALYFCASSPEGGRVTFFGQGTRLTVV.

The chain recombines TRBV7-8 with TRBJ2-5; TRBD2 matches 7 bases. Germline values: CDR1 SGHVS, CDR2 FQNEAQ. The CDR3 is made up of 15 amino acids. J was trimmed by 5 bases and V by 1 base; bases with no gene match: 7. DNA for the CDR3: TGTGCCAGCAGCTTAGGGGCGGGGGATGGGGAGACCCAGTACTTC. Translated: CASSLGAGDGETQYF.

The J gene is TRBJ2-2, the V gene TRBV10-3, with 8 bases that match TRBD2. Germline CDR1 and CDR2: ENHRY and SYGVKD. After removal of 3 bases from V and 8 bases from J, the junction contained 2 bases not matched to a gene. The CDR3 is made up of 13 amino acids. The CDR3: CAISEIAGGELFF. CDR3 sequence (DNA): TGTGCCATCAGTGAAATAGCGGGAGGGGAGCTGTTTTTT.

V gene TRBV6-2 or TRBV6-3 combines with J gene TRBJ2-1; TRBD2 aligns across 10 bases. The germline gives CDR1 MNHEY, CDR2 SVGEGT. V lost 0 bases to trimming and J lost 6 bases; unmatched junction nucleotides: 5. The CDR3 extends over 16 amino acids. CDR3 nucleotides: TGTGCCAGCAGTTACTCGATGAGCGGGAGGGCCAATGAGCAGTTCTTC. Translating it yields CASSYSMSGRANEQFF.

The chain combines TRBV21-1 with TRBJ1-1. TRBV21-1 is an annotated pseudogene. This CDR3 is built from 12 residues. The CDR3 sequence is CASSKTESEAFF. CDR3 nucleotides: TGTGCCAGCAGCAAGACTGAGTCTGAAGCTTTCTTT.

The chain links TRBV5-1 to TRBJ2-1; 8 nucleotides line up with TRBD2. After removal of 0 bases from V and 1 base from J, the junction contained 3 bases not matched to a gene. CDR1 and CDR2 (germline): SGHRS, YFSETQ. The CDR3 consists of 16 residues. DNA of the CDR3: TGCGCCAGCAGCTTGGTAACTAGCGGTTCCTACAATGAGCAGTTCTTC. Its translation is CASSLVTSGSYNEQFF.

V is TRBV28 and J is TRBJ1-2; 7 bases are shared with TRBD1. V lost 5 bases to trimming and J lost 7 bases; unmatched junction nucleotides: 13. From germline, CDR1 is MDHEN and CDR2 SYDVKM. The CDR3 contains 15 residues. CDR3 sequence reads: CASSPPGRGFVGYTF. DNA of the CDR3: TGTGCCAGCAGTCCACCGGGCAGGGGGTTTGTTGGCTACACCTTC.

This chain's CDR3 is CAWNILSGPNTDTQYF. The CDR3, as DNA: TGTGCCTGGAATATCCTTAGCGGGCCTAACACAGATACGCAGTATTTT. V is TRBV30 and J is TRBJ2-3; TRBD2 matches 7 bases. The ends lost 4 bases at V and 2 bases at J; junction bases unmatched: 12. Germline values: CDR1 GTSNPN, CDR2 SVGIG (reference sequence). The CDR3 has 16 amino acids. Looking up the rest from reference TRBV30 and TRBJ2-3 gives the full variable domain: SQTIHQWPATLVQPVGSPLSLECTVEGTSNPNLYWYRQAAGRGLQLLFYSVGIGQISSEVPQNLSASRPQDRQFILSSKKLLLSDSGFYLCAWNILSGPNTDTQYFGPGTRLTVL.

The V call is TRBV7-3, the J call TRBJ2-1, with 11 bases fitting TRBD2. The junction had 0 bases not matched to a gene; V was cut back by 2 bases and J by 9 bases. Germline V CDR1 and CDR2: SGHTA, FQGTGA. The CDR3 covers 13 residues. The CDR3 region is CASSLGLAGEQFF. CDR3 bases: TGTGCCAGCAGCTTAGGACTAGCGGGTGAGCAGTTCTTC.

V and J are TRBV15 and TRBJ2-7; no clear D gene. The germline CDR1 and CDR2 sequences are LNHNV and YYDKDF (reference sequence). The CDR3 sequence is 13 residues long. Trimming removed 5 bases at V and 2 bases at J, with 10 bases between. CDR3 nucleotide sequence: TGTGCCACCAGCTCGCGGCCCCCCTACGAGCAGTACTTC. This sequence encodes CATSSRPPYEQYF.

V is TRBV4-1 and J is TRBJ1-3; D gene uncertain. V was cut by 2 bases and J by 7 bases, with 9 bases left in between. The length of the CDR3 is 13 residues. The germline CDR1 and CDR2 sequences are MGHRA and YSYEKL. The CDR3 spells CASSQPSQNTIYF. The CDR3 bases are TGCGCCAGCAGCCAACCATCCCAGAACACCATATATTTT.